The present T cell receptor (beta chain) was sequenced within a study of shared clonotypes between healthy human individuals. Overall study findings and caveats: Incomplete sequencing of sorted subsets was indicated by rarefaction despite large depth. Few donors limited the genetic and exposure-history diversity represented.

This clone has just a few counts. The antigen is undetermined. Several immunoSEQ plates held equal portions of the genomic DNA taken from each subset. Some clones are missing from TCRdb's copy, which holds only in-frame ones; the method was immunoSEQ multiplex PCR. Of about a million clones listed, approximately 70% are singletons. The sample taken for sequencing was memory CD4+ T cells sorted from blood. This sample's subset: CD45RA-negative fraction. The receptor comes from a man between 18 and 35 years old in good health.

CDR3: CASRGHYALEQFF. The CDR3 DNA is TGCGCCAGCCGCGGCCACTACGCCTTGGAGCAGTTCTTC. The chain employs TRBV5-1 and TRBJ2-1; D not resolved. This CDR3 region has 13 residues. Germline V gives CDR1 SGHRS, CDR2 YFSETQ. Trimming took off 7 bases at V and 10 bases at J, with 18 bases between the two ends.